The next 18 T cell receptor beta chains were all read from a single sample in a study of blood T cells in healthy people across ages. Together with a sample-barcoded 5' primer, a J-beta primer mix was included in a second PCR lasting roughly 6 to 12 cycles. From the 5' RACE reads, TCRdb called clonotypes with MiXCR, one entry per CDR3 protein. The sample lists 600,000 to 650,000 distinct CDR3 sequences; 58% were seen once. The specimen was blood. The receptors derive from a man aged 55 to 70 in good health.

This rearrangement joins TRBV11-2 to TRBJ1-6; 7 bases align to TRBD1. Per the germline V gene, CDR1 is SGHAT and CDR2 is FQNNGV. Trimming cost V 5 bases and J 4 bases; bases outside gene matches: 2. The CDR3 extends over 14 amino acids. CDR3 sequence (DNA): TGTGCCAGCAGCCAGGACAGGTATAATTCACCCCTCCACTTT. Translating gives CASSQDRYNSPLHF.

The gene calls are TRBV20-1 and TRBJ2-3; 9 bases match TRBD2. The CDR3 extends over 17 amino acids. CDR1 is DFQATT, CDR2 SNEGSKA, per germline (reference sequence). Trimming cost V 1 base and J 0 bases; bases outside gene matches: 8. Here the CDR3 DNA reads TGCAGTGCTAGAGGGGAGCGGGAGGCCCTTAGCACAGATACGCAGTATTTT. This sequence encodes CSARGEREALSTDTQYF.

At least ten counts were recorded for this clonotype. In nucleotides, the CDR3 is TGTGCCAGCAGTGGGACTAGCGGGGGGCACGAGCAGTACTTC. Amino acid sequence: CASSGTSGGHEQYF. This chain uses TRBV6-1 with TRBJ2-7; the match to TRBD2 covers 14 bases. The CDR3 spans 14 residues. With 4 bases clipped from V and 5 bases from J, the junction kept 1 base outside the gene matches. Germline loops: CDR1 MNHNS, CDR2 SASEGT.

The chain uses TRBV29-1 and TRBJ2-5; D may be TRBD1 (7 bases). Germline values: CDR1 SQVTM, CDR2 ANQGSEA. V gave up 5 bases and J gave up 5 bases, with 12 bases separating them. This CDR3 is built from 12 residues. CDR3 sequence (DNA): TGCAGCGTTAAGGAGGGGGCGGAGACCCAGTACTTC. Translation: CSVKEGAETQYF.

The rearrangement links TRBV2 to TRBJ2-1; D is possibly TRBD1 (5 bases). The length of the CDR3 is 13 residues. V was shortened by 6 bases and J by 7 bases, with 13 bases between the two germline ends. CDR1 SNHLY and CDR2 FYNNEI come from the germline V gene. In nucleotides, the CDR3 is TGTGCCAGCAGCATGACAAGGGGAAATGAGCAGTTCTTC. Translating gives CASSMTRGNEQFF.

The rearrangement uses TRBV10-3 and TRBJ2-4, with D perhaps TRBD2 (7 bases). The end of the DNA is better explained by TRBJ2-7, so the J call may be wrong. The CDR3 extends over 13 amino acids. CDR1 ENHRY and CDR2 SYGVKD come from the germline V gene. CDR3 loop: CAISRGAPGEQYF. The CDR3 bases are TGTGCCATCAGCCGGGGGGCCCCCGGCGAGCAGTACTTC.

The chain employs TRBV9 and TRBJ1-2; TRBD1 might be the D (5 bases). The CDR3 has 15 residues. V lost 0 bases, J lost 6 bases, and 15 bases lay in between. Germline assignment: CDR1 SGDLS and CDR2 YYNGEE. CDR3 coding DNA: TGTGCCAGCAGCGTAGGGATTACTGCAGGGAATGGCTACACCTTC. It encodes CASSVGITAGNGYTF.

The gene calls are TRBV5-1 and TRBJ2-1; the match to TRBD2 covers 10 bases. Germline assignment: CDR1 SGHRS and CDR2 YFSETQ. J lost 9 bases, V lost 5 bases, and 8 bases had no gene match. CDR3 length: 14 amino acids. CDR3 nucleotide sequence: TGCGCCAGCAGTTCCGGGACTAGCGTAGGTGAGCAGTTCTTC. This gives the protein CASSSGTSVGEQFF.

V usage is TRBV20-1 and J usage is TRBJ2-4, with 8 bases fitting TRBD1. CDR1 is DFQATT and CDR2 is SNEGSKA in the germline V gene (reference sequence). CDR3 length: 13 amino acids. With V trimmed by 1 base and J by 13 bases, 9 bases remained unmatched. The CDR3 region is CSARGRTGREQYF. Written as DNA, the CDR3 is TGCAGTGCTAGAGGAAGGACAGGGCGAGAGCAGTACTTC.

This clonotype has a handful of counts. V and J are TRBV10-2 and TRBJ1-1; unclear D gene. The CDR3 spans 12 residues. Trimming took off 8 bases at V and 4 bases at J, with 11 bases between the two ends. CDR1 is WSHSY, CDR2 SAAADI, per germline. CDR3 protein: CASRGGITEAFF. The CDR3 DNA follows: TGCGCCAGCCGCGGAGGGATCACTGAAGCTTTCTTT.

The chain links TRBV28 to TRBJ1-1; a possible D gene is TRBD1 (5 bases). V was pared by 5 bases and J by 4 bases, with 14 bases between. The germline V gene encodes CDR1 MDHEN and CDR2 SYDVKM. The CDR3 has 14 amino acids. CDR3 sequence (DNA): TGTGCCAGCAGTCCCCCGGGGGAGGTCACTGAAGCTTTCTTT. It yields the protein CASSPPGEVTEAFF.

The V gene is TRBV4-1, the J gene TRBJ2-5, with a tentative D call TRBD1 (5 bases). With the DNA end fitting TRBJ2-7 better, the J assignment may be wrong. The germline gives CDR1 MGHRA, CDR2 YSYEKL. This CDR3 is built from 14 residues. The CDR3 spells CASSQGQLLSEQYF. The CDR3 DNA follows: TGCGCCAGCAGCCAAGGACAGTTACTCTCCGAGCAGTACTTC.

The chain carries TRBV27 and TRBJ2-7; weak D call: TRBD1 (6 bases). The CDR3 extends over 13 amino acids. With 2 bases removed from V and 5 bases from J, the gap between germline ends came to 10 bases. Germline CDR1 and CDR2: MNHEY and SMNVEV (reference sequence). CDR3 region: CASSLGRGDEQYF. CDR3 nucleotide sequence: TGTGCCAGCAGTTTAGGCAGGGGAGACGAGCAGTACTTC.

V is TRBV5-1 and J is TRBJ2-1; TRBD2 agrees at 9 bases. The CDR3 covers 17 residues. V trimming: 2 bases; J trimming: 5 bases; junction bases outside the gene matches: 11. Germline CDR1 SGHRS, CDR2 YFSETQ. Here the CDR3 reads CASSFSPLAGRDNEQFF. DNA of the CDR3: TGCGCCAGCAGCTTTTCACCTCTAGCGGGGCGCGACAATGAGCAGTTCTTC.

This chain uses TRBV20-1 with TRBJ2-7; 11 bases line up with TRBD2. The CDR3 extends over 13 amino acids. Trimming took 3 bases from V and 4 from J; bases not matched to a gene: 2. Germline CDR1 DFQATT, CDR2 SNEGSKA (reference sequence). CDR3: CSASGLAGYEQYF. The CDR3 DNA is TGCAGTGCTAGCGGACTAGCGGGTTACGAGCAGTACTTC.

The CDR3 region has the DNA TGTGCCAGCAGCTTAGCGTCCCGACAGGGTTGGTTAGAGACCCAGTACTTC. It translates to CASSLASRQGWLETQYF. The chain has TRBV13 and TRBJ2-5; 7 nucleotides line up with TRBD1. Germline-derived CDR1 and CDR2 are PRHDT and FYEKMQ (reference sequence). CDR3 length: 17 amino acids. The V and J ends lost 1 base and 4 bases, in that order; junction bases with no gene match: 12.

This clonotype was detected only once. This CDR3 is CASSLPGGGYEQYF. In DNA form, the CDR3 reads TGTGCCAGCAGCTTACCAGGGGGCGGCTACGAGCAGTACTTC. The chain joins TRBV7-2 to TRBJ2-7, with 8 bases fitting TRBD1. This CDR3 contains 14 residues. V shed 2 bases and J 3 bases; nucleotides not matched to a gene: 3. CDR1 SGHTA and CDR2 FQGNSA come from the germline V gene. Drawing the rest from reference TRBV7-2 and TRBJ2-7, the complete variable domain is GAGVSQSPSNKVTEKGKDVELRCDPISGHTALYWYRQSLGQGLEFLIYFQGNSAPDKSGLPSDRFSAERTGGSVSTLTIQRTQQEDSAVYLCASSLPGGGYEQYFGPGTRLTVT.

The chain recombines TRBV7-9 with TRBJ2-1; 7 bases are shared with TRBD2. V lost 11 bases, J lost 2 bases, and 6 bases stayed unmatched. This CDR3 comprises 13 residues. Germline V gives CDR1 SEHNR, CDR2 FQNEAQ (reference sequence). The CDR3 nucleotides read TGTGCCTCCGGGCGGGGGACCTACAATGAGCAGTTCTTC. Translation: CASGRGTYNEQFF.